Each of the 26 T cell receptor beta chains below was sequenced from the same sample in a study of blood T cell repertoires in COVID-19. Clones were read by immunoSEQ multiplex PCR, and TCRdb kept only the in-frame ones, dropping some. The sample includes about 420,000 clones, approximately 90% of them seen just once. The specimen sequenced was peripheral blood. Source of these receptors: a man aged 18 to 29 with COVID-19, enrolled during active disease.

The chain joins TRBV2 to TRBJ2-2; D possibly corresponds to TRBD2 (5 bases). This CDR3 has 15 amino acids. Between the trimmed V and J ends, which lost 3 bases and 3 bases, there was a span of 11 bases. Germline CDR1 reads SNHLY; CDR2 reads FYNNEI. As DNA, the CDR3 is TGTGCCAGCAGTGATGAGGGTGCGGACACCGGGGAGCTGTTTTTT. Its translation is CASSDEGADTGELFF. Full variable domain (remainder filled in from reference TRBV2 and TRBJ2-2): EPEVTQTPSHQVTQMGQEVILRCVPISNHLYFYWYRQILGQKVEFLVSFYNNEISEKSEIFDDQFSVERPDGSNFTLKIRSTKLEDSAMYFCASSDEGADTGELFFGEGSRLTVL.

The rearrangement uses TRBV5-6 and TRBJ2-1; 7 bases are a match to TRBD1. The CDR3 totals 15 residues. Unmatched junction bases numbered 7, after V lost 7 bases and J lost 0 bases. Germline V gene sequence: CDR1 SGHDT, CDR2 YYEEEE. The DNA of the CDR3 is TGTGCCAGCTTCCGGACAGGAAGCTCCTACAATGAGCAGTTCTTC. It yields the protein CASFRTGSSYNEQFF.

The CDR3 nucleotides read TGTGCCAGCAGTTTAAACAGGGGAGGCAATCAGCCCCAGCATTTT. Protein: CASSLNRGGNQPQHF. The rearrangement uses TRBV27 and TRBJ1-5; 7 positions agree with TRBD1. Germline-derived CDR1 and CDR2 are MNHEY and SMNVEV (reference sequence). The CDR3 sequence is 15 residues long. V lost 2 bases to trimming and J lost 2 bases; unmatched junction nucleotides: 3.

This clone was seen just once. CDR3 region: CASSPPTGGRAGANVLTF. CDR3 in DNA: TGTGCCAGCAGTCCCCCGACAGGGGGCAGGGCTGGGGCCAACGTCCTGACTTTC. V and J are TRBV27 and TRBJ2-6, with 10 bases matching TRBD1. CDR1 is MNHEY and CDR2 is SMNVEV in the germline V gene (reference sequence). J gave up 2 bases and V 5 bases, and 9 bases lay outside the gene matches. The length of the CDR3 is 18 residues. The full variable domain, completed using reference TRBV27 and TRBJ2-6, is EAQVTQNPRYLITVTGKKLTVTCSQNMNHEYMSWYRQDPGLGLRQIYYSMNVEVTDKGDVPEGYKVSRKEKRNFPLILESPSPNQTSLYFCASSPPTGGRAGANVLTFGAGSRLTVL.

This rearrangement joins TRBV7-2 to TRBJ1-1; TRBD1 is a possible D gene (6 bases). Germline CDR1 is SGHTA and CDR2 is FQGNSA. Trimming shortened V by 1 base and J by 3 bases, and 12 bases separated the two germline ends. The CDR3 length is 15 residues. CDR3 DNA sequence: TGTGCCAGCAGCTTAGAACGACGGACAGACACTGAAGCTTTCTTT. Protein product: CASSLERRTDTEAFF.

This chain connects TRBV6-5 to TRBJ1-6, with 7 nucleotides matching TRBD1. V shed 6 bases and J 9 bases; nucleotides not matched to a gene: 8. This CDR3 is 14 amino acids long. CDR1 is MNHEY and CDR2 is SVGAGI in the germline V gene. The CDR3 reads CASRQNRGTSPLHF. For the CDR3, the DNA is TGTGCCAGCAGGCAAAACAGGGGTACTTCACCCCTCCACTTT.

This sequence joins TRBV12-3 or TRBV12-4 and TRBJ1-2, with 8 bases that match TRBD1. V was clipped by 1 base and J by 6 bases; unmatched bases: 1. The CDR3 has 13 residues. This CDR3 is CASSLGTGHGYTF. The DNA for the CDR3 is TGTGCCAGCAGTTTAGGGACAGGGCATGGCTACACCTTC.

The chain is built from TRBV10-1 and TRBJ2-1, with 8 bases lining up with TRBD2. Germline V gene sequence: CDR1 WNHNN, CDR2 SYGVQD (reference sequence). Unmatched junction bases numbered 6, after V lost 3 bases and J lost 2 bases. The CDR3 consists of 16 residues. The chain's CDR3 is CASSDQAGVPYNEQFF. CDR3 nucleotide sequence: TGCGCCAGCAGTGACCAAGCGGGAGTACCCTACAATGAGCAGTTCTTC.

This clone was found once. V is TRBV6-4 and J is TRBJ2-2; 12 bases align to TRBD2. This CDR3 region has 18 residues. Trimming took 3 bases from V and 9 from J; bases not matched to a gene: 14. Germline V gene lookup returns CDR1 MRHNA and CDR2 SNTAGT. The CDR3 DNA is TGTGCCAGCAGTGAAGTAGCTAGCGGGGGGGACAATGATTGGGAGCTGTTTTTT. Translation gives CASSEVASGGDNDWELFF.

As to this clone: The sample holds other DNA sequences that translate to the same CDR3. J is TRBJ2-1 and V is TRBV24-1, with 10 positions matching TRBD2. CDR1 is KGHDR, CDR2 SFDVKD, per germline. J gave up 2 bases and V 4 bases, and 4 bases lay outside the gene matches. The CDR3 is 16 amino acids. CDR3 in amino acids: CATSDSLAGAYNEQFF. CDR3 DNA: TGTGCCACCAGTGACTCTCTAGCGGGAGCCTACAATGAGCAGTTCTTC.

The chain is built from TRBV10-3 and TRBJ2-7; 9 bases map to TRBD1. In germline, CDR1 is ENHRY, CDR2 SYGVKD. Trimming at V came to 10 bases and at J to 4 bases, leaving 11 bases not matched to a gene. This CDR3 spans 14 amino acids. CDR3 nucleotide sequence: TGTGCCACAGGGGGGGGGACAGGGTATTACGAGCAGTACTTC. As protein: CATGGGTGYYEQYF.

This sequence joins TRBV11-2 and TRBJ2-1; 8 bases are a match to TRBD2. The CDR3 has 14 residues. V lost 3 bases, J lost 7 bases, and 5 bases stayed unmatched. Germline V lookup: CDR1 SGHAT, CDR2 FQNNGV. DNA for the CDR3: TGTGCCAGCAGCTTCACGGGAGGGCGGAATGAGCAGTTCTTC. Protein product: CASSFTGGRNEQFF. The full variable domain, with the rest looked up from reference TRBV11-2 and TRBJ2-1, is EAGVAQSPRYKIIEKRQSVAFWCNPISGHATLYWYQQILGQGPKLLIQFQNNGVVDDSQLPKDRFSAERLKGVDSTLKIQPAKLEDSAVYLCASSFTGGRNEQFFGPGTRLTVL.

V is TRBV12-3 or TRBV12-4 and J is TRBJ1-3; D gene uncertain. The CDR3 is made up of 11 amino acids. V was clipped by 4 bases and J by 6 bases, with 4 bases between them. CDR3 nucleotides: TGTGCCAGCAGTTCCGTAAACACCATATATTTT. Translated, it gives CASSSVNTIYF.

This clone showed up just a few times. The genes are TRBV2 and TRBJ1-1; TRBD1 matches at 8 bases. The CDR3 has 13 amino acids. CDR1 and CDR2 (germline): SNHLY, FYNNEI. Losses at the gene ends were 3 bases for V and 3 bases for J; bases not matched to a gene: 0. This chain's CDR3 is CASSETGDTEAFF. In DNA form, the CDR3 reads TGTGCCAGCAGTGAGACAGGGGACACTGAAGCTTTCTTT.

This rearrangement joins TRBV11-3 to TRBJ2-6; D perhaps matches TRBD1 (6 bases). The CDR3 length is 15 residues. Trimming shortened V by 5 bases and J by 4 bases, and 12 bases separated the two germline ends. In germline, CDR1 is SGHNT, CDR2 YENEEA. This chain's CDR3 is CASSPTGTGANVLTF. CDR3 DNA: TGTGCCAGCAGCCCTACAGGGACCGGGGCCAACGTCCTGACTTTC.

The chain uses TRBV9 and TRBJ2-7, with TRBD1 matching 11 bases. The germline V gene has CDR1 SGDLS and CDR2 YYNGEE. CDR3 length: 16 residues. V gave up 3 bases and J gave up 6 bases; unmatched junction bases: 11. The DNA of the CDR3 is TGTGCCAGCAGCGGCCGGGACAGGGGGTTTTCGGGCGAGCAGTACTTC. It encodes CASSGRDRGFSGEQYF.

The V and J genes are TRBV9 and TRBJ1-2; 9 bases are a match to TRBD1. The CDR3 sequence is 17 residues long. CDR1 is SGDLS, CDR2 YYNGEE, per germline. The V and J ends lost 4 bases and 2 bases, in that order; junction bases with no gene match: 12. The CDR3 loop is CASSPSQTGTGNYGYTF. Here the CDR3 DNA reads TGTGCCAGCAGCCCCTCACAAACCGGGACAGGGAACTATGGCTACACCTTC.

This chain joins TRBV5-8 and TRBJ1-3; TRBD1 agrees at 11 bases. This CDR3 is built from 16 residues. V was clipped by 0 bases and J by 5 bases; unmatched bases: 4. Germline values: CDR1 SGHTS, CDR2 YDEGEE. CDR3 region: CASSLEGTGGRNTIYF. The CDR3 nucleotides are TGTGCCAGCAGCTTGGAGGGGACAGGGGGAAGAAACACCATATATTTT.

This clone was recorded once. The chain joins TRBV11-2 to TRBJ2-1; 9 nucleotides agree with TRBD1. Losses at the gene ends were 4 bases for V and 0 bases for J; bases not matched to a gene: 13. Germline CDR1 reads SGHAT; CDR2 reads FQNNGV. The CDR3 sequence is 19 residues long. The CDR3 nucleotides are TGTGCCAGCAGCTCCCCCGGGGCGGACAGGGGAAGCTCCTACAATGAGCAGTTCTTC. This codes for CASSSPGADRGSSYNEQFF.

In DNA form, the CDR3 reads TGTGCCAGCAGTCGGACTAGCGGGGGCCACGAGCAGTACTTC. Translating it yields CASSRTSGGHEQYF. The chain is built from TRBV2 and TRBJ2-7; TRBD2 matches at 13 bases. CDR1 is SNHLY, CDR2 FYNNEI, per germline. Germline trimming cut 5 bases from V and 5 bases from J; bases unmatched to any gene: 3. The CDR3 covers 14 residues.

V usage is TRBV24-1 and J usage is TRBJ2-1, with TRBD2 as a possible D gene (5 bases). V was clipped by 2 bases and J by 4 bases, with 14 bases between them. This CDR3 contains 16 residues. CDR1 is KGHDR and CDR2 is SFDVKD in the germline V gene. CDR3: CATSDSSRGSYNEQFF. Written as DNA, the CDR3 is TGTGCCACCAGTGATTCCTCCCGGGGTTCTTACAATGAGCAGTTCTTC.

CDR3 in DNA: TGTGCCACCAGCAGCGACTTCAGGGGGACGGGGACCCAGTACTTC. This translates into CATSSDFRGTGTQYF. The rearrangement uses TRBV15 and TRBJ2-5; 7 nucleotides line up with TRBD1. V lost 3 bases, J lost 7 bases, and 11 bases stayed unmatched. CDR3 length: 15 amino acids. Germline CDR1 LNHNV, CDR2 YYDKDF (reference sequence).

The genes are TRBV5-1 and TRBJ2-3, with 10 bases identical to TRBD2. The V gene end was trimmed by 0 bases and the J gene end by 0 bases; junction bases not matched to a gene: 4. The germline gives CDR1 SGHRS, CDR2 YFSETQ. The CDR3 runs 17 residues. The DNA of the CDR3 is TGCGCCAGCAGCTTGGAAGGACTAGCGGTGAGCACAGATACGCAGTATTTT. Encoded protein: CASSLEGLAVSTDTQYF.

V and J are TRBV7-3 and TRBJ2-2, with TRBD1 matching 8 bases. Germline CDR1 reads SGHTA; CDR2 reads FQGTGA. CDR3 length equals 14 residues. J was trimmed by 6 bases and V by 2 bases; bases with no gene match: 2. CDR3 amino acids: CASSLLQGAGELFF. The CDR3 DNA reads TGTGCCAGCAGCTTACTACAGGGGGCCGGGGAGCTGTTTTTT. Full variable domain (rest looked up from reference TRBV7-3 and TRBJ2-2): GAGVSQTPSNKVTEKGKYVELRCDPISGHTALYWYRQSLGQGPEFLIYFQGTGAADDSGLPNDRFFAVRPEGSVSTLKIQRTERGDSAVYLCASSLLQGAGELFFGEGSRLTVL.

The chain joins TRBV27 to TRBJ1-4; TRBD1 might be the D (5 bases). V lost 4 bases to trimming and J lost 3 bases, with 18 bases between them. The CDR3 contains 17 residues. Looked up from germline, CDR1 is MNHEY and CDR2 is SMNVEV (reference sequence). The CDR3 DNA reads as TGTGCCAGCAGTTCTGTGACGGACCAAGGGGCTAATGAAAAACTGTTTTTT. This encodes CASSSVTDQGANEKLFF.

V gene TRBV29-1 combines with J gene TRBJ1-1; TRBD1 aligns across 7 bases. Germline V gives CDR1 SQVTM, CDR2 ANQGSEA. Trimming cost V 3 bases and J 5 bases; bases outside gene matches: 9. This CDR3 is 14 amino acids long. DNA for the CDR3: TGCAGCGTTGATCCAGGGGGATATGGAACTGAAGCTTTCTTT. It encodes CSVDPGGYGTEAFF.